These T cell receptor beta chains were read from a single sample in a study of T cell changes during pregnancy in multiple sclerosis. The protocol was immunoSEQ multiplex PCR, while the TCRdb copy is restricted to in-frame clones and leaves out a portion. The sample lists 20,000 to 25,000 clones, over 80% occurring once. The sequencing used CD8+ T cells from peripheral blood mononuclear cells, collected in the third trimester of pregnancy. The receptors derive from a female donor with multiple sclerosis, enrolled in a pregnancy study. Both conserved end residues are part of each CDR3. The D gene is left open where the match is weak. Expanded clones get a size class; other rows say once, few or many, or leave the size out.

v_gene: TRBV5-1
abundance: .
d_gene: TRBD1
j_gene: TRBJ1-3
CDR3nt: TGCGCCAGCAGCTGGGGAGGACAGGGGGCATCAAGAGGCTCTGGAAACACCATATATTTT
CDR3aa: CASSWGGQGASRGSGNTIYF

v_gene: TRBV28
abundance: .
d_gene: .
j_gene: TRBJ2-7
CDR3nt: TGTGCCAGCAGTGTGACAGCAGGTATCCACGAGCAGTACTTC
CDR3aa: CASSVTAGIHEQYF

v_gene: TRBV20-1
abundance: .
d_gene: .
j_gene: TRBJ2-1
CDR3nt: TGCAGTGCCGTAGAATACAATGAGCAGTTCTTC
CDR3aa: CSAVEYNEQFF

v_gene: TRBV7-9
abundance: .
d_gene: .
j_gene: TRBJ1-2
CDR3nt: TGTGCCAGCAGTCCCACAGTGGCCGGCTACACCTTC
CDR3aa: CASSPTVAGYTF

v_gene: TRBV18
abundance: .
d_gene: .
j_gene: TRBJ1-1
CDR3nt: TGTGCCAGCTCACCACCGTTCGGGACTGAAGCTTTCTTT
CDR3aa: CASSPPFGTEAFF

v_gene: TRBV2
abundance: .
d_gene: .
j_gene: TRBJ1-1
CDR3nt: TGTGCCAGCAGTGATACGGACATCACTGAAGCTTTCTTT
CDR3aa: CASSDTDITEAFF

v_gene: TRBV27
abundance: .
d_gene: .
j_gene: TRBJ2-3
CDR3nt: TGTGCCAGCAGTATCTTGGGACTCCCAGATACGCAGTATTTT
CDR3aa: CASSILGLPDTQYF

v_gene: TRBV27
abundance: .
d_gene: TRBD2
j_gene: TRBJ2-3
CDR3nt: TGTGCCAGCAGCTGGACTAGCGGGAAACGAGATACGCAGTATTTT
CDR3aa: CASSWTSGKRDTQYF

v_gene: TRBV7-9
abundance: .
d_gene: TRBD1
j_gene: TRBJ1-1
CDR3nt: TGTGCCAGCAGCCCGATTGGACAGGGTGGCACTGAAGCTTTCTTT
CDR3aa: CASSPIGQGGTEAFF

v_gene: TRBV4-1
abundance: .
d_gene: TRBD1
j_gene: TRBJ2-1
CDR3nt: TGCGCCAGCAGCCGTGGGACAGACAGCTCCTACAATGAGCAGTTCTTC
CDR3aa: CASSRGTDSSYNEQFF

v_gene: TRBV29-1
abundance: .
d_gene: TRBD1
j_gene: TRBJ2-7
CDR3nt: TGCAGCGTTGAAGAGGGGCCCAGGGGGACCTACGAGCAGTACTTC
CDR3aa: CSVEEGPRGTYEQYF

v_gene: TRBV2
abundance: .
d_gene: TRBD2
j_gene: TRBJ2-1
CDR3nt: TGTGCCAGCAGCGGGACTAACACCTACAATGAGCAGTTCTTC
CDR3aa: CASSGTNTYNEQFF

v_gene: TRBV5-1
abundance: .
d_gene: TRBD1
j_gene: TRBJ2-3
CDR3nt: TGCGCCAGCAGCTTGGAAGGGCAGGGGGCTAGCACAGATACGCAGTATTTT
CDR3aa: CASSLEGQGASTDTQYF

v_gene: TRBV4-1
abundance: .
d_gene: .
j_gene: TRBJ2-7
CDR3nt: TGCGCCAGCAGCTCTGGCAAGGCCGAGGGCTACGAGCAGTACTTC
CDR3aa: CASSSGKAEGYEQYF

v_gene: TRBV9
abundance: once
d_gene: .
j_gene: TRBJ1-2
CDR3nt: TGTGCCAGCAGCACCCGGGACACCCGAGGTTATGGCTACACCTTC
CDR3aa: CASSTRDTRGYGYTF

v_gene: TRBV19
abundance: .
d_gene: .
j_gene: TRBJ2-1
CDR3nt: TGTGCCAGTAGAGAGGCGCAGAGCTCCTACAATGAGCAGTTCTTC
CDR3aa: CASREAQSSYNEQFF

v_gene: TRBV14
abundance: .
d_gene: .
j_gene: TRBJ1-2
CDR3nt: TGTGCCAGCAGCCAAGACGAGGGGGTCTACTATGGCTACACCTTC
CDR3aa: CASSQDEGVYYGYTF

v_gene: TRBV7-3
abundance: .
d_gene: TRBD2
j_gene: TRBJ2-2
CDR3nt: TGTGCCAGCAGCTTAAGGGCTAGCGGGGGGGCTCTCGGCGGGGAGCTGTTTTTT
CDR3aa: CASSLRASGGALGGELFF

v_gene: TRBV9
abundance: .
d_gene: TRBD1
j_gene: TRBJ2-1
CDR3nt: TGTGCCAGCAGCGGAGGACAGGTCTCCTACAATGAGCAGTTCTTC
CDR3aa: CASSGGQVSYNEQFF

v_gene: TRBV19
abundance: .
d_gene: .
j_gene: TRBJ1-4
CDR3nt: TGTGCCGGGGGGGAGGCGTATAATGAAAAACTGTTTTTT
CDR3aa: CAGGEAYNEKLFF

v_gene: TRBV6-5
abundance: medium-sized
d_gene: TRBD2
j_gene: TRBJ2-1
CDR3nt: TGTGCCAGCAGTTACTCGGCTAGCGGGATCGATGAGCAGTTCTTC
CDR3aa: CASSYSASGIDEQFF

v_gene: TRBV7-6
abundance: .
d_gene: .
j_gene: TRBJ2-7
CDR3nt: TGTGCCAGCAGCTTATATGAGGCAGGGGCAGGTTACGAGCAGTACTTC
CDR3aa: CASSLYEAGAGYEQYF

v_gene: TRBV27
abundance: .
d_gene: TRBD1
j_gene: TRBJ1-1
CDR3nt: TGTGCCAGCCGAACAGGGGCAAACACTGAAGCTTTCTTT
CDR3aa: CASRTGANTEAFF

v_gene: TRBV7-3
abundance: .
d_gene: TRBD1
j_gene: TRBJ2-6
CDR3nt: TGTGCCAGCAGCTTAGAAGCAGGGGGCCTTTTGGGGGCCAACGTCCTGACTTTC
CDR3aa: CASSLEAGGLLGANVLTF

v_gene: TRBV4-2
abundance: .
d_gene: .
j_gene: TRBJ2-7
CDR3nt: TGTGCCAGCAGCCAGGGGCCAGGGGAGCAGTACTTC
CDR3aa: CASSQGPGEQYF

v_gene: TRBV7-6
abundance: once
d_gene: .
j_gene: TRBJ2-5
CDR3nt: TGTGCCAGCAGCTCACCTATACAAGAGACCCAGTACTTC
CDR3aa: CASSSPIQETQYF

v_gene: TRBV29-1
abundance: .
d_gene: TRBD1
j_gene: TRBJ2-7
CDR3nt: TGCAGCGTCCTAGGGGGCGACAGCTCCTACGAGCAGTACTTC
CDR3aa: CSVLGGDSSYEQYF

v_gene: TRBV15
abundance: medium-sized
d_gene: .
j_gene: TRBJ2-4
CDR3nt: TGTGCCACCAGCGGGTCCAGACAGGACGGACTAGCCAAAAACATTCAGTACTTC
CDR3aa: CATSGSRQDGLAKNIQYF

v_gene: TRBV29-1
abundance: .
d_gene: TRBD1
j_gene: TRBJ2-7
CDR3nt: TGCAGCGTTGAGGCACAGGAGGGGGACAGGGGGGTCAGGAACTCCTACGAGCAGTACTTC
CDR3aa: CSVEAQEGDRGVRNSYEQYF

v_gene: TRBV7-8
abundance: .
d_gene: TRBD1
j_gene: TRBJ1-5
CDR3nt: TGTGCCAGCAGCTTGTTTTTGGGACAGGTCTTGCAGCCCCAGCATTTT
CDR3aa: CASSLFLGQVLQPQHF

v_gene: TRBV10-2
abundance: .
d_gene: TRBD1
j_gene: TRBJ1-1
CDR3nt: TGCGCCAGCATCCCGGGACAGATGAACACTGAAGCTTTCTTT
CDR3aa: CASIPGQMNTEAFF

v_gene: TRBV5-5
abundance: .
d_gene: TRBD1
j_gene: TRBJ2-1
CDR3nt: TGTGCCAGCAGCTCCAGACAGGGAAATGAGCAGTTCTTC
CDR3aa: CASSSRQGNEQFF

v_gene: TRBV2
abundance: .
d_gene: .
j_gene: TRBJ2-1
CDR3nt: TGTGCCACCACGGAGGGGGCCGCGTACAATGAGCAGTTCTTC
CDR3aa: CATTEGAAYNEQFF

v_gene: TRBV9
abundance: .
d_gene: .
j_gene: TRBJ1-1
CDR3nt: TGTGCCAGCAGCGTCGCAGGCGGGTGGACTGAAGCTTTCTTT
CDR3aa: CASSVAGGWTEAFF

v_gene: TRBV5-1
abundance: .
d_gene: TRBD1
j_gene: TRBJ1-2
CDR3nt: TGCGCCAGCAGCTGGGCTACAGGGGCGGGCTACACCTTC
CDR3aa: CASSWATGAGYTF

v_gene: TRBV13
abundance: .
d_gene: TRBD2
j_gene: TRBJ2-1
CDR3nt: TGTGCCAGCAGCTTCGGGGCTAGCGGGGTTTCCTACAATGAGCAGTTCTTC
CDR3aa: CASSFGASGVSYNEQFF

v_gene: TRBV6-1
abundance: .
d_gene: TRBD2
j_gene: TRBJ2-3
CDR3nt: TGTGCCAGCACTCCTACCGGGGGAGGGACAGATACGCAGTATTTT
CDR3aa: CASTPTGGGTDTQYF

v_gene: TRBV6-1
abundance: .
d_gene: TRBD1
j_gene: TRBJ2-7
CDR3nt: TGTGCCAGCAGTGAAGTATGGACAGGGTCACTATACGAGCAGTACTTC
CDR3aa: CASSEVWTGSLYEQYF

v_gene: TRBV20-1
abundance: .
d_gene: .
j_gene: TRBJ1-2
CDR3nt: TGCAGTGCTAGAGGAATAGAAGGCTACACCTTC
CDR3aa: CSARGIEGYTF

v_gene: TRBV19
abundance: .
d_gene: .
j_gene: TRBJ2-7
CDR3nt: TGTGCCAGTACCACAGGGACATTCCCCTACGAGCAGTACTTC
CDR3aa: CASTTGTFPYEQYF

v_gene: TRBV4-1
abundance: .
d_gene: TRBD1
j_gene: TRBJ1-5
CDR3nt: TGCGCCAGCAGCCAAGCCCTGGGACAGGGTGCGGATCAGCCCCAGCATTTT
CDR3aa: CASSQALGQGADQPQHF

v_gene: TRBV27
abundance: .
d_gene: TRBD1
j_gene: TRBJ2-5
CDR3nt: TGTGCCAGCAGCCTTCGCCAGGGGGCGTTGGGGACCCAGTACTTC
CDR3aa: CASSLRQGALGTQYF

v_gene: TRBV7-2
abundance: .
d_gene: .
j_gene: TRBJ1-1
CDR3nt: TGTGCCAGCAGCCTTCCCCACAGGAACACTGAAGCTTTCTTT
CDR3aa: CASSLPHRNTEAFF

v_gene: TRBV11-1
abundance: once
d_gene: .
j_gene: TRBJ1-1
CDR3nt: TGTGCCAGCAGCTTAGAGGGAGACACTGAAGCTTTCTTT
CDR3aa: CASSLEGDTEAFF

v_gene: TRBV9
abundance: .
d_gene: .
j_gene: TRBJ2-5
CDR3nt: TGTGCCAGCAGCGTATTACATTGGGACTTCCAAGAGACCCAGTACTTC
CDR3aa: CASSVLHWDFQETQYF

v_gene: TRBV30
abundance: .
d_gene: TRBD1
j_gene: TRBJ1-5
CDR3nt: TGTGCCTGGAGATCTGGGACAGGGTTTTATGAGCCCCAGCATTTT
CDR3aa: CAWRSGTGFYEPQHF

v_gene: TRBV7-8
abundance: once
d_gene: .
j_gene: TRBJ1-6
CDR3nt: TGTGCCAGCAGCTTAAGGACGGGAAGCTCACCCCTCCACTTT
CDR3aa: CASSLRTGSSPLHF

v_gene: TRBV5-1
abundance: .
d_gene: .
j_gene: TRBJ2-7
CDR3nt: TGCGCCAGCAGCTTCACCCGAGGAGGCCCCTCCTACGAGCAGTACTTC
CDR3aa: CASSFTRGGPSYEQYF

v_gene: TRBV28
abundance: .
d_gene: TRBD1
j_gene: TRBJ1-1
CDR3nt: TGTGCCAGCAGTTTGAGGGACAGGGACACTGAAGCTTTCTTT
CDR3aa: CASSLRDRDTEAFF

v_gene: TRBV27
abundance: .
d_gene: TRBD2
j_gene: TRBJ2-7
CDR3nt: TGTGCCAGCAGTGGAAGCGGGAGCGGGGCTGAGCAGTACTTC
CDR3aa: CASSGSGSGAEQYF

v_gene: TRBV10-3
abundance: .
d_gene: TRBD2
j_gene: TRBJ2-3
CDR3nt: TGTGCCATCAGTGAGTCGACGGGGGGGATCTCTTCAGATACGCAGTATTTT
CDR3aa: CAISESTGGISSDTQYF

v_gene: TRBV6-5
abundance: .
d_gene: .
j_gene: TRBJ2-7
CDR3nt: TGTGCCAGCAGTTACCGGGACTCTGGGTTTTACGAGCAGTACTTC
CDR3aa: CASSYRDSGFYEQYF

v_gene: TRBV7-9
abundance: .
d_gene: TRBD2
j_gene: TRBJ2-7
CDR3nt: TGTGCCAGCAGCTCTGGGACTAGCGGGACGTTCTACGAGCAGTACTTC
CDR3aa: CASSSGTSGTFYEQYF

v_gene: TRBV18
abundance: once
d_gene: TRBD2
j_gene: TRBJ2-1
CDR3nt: TGTGCCAGCTCACCAGCAGTGGGGGGGGCCTACAATGAGCAGTTCTTC
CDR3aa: CASSPAVGGAYNEQFF

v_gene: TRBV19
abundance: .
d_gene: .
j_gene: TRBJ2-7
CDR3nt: TGTGCCAGTAGTCAGGGGATCATCTACGAGCAGTACTTC
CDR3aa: CASSQGIIYEQYF